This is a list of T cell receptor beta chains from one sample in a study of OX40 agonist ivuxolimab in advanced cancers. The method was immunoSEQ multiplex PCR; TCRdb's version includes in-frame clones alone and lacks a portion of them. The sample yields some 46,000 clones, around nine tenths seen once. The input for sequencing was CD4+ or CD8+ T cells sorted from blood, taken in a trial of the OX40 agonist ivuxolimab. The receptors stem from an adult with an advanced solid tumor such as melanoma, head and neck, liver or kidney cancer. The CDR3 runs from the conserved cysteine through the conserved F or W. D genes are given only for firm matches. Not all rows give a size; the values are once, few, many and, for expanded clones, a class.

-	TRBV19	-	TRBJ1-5	CASSIAAGTSNQPQHF	TGTGCCAGTAGTATAGCGGCGGGGACGAGCAATCAGCCCCAGCATTTT
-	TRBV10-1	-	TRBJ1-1	CASSESKLGNTEAFF	TGCGCCAGCAGTGAGTCGAAACTGGGGAACACTGAAGCTTTCTTT
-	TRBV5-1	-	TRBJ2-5	CASMGPQETQYF	TGCGCCAGCATGGGACCCCAAGAGACCCAGTACTTC
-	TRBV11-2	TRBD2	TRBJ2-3	CASSLVTTAGLADTQYF	TGTGCCAGCAGCTTGGTCACTACAGCGGGATTAGCAGATACGCAGTATTTT
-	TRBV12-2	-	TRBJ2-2	CASRCWCAGFGEGELFF	TGTGCAAGTCGCTGTTGGTGCGCAGGATTCGGAGAAGGGGAGCTGTTTTTT
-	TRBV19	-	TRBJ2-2	CASSRGRNTGELFF	TGTGCCAGTAGTAGAGGACGAAACACCGGGGAGCTGTTTTTT
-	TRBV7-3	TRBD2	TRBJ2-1	CASSLRGIGSGGFNEQFF	TGTGCCAGCAGCTTACGGGGCATCGGGTCGGGAGGATTTAATGAGCAGTTCTTC
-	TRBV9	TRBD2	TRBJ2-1	CASSPRGVTGSEQFF	TGTGCCAGCAGCCCCCGGGGGGTGACGGGTAGCGAGCAGTTCTTC
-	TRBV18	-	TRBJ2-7	CASSPVMSGEFYEQYF	TGTGCCAGCTCACCGGTTATGTCAGGGGAATTCTACGAGCAGTACTTC
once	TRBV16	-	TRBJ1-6	CASSRNQGRNSPLHF	TGTGCCAGCAGCCGGAACCAAGGGCGAAATTCACCCCTCCACTTT
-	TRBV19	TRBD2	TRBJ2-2	CASTLAGVQAGELFF	TGTGCCAGTACCCTAGCGGGAGTACAGGCCGGGGAGCTGTTTTTT
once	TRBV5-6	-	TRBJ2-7	CASSFFSLGTYEQYF	TGTGCCAGCAGCTTTTTTTCTTTGGGTACCTACGAGCAGTACTTC
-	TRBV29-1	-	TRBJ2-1	CSVGGALGAYNEQFF	TGCAGCGTGGGAGGCGCGCTAGGCGCCTACAATGAGCAGTTCTTC
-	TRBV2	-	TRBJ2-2	CASRRGNTGELFF	TGTGCCAGCAGAAGGGGGAACACCGGGGAGCTGTTTTTT
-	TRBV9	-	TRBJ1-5	CATEGSKFRNQPQHF	TGTGCCACAGAAGGGAGTAAATTCAGGAATCAGCCCCAGCATTTT
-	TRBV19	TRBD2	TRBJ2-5	CASKPGTSGQETQYF	TGTGCCAGTAAACCCGGGACTAGCGGCCAAGAGACCCAGTACTTC
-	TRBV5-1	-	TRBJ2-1	CASRLESFWLAEQFF	TGCGCCAGCAGACTTGAGTCGTTCTGGCTCGCTGAGCAGTTCTTC
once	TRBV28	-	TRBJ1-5	CASSLVSNQPQHF	TGTGCCAGCAGCTTAGTTAGCAATCAGCCCCAGCATTTT
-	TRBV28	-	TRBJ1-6	CASTWQENSPLHF	TGTGCCAGCACGTGGCAGGAAAATTCACCCCTCCACTTT
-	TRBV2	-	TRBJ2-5	CASRMDPTGETQYF	TGTGCCAGCAGGATGGATCCGACGGGAGAGACCCAGTACTTC
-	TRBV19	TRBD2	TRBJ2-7	CASSITGGAYEQYF	TGTGCCAGTAGTATAACGGGGGGGGCCTACGAGCAGTACTTC